This TCR beta chain was retrieved from a study of beta chain features in type 1 diabetes. General observations from the study: Shorter TCRB CDR3s, moderately but significantly so, were found in Type 1 diabetes patients in all four CD4+ subsets. Naive, central memory and Treg TCRB repertoires appeared more alike in patients than in healthy donors. Diminished insertions and augmented deletions at VDJ junctions characterized type 1 diabetes patients.

This clone has only one observation. The target antigen is unknown. What was sequenced were expressed TCRB transcripts, since all of the isolated RNA had been reverse transcribed. Profiled with immunoSEQ multiplex PCR; TCRdb holds only in-frame clones, not every one. The profile shows roughly 730,000 clones, over 10% of them singletons. Germline CDR1 reads SGHRS; CDR2 reads YFSETQ. The CDR3 covers 14 residues. Trimming left V 3 bases short and J 7 bases short, with 17 bases between. Based on CD45RO/CCR7/CD25/CD127/CD95/CD27, CD4+ regulatory, stem cell-like memory, naive and central memory cells were sorted.

Sequenced: naive CD4+ T cells from blood. This chain joins TRBV5-1 and TRBJ2-7; either TRBD1 or TRBD2 may fit D (6 bases each). This sequence originates from a man between 18 and 35 years old with type 1 diabetes. The CDR3 spells CASSYEGGPREQYF. CDR3 nucleotides: TGCGCCAGCAGCTACGAAGGGGGGCCTAGGGAGCAGTACTTC.